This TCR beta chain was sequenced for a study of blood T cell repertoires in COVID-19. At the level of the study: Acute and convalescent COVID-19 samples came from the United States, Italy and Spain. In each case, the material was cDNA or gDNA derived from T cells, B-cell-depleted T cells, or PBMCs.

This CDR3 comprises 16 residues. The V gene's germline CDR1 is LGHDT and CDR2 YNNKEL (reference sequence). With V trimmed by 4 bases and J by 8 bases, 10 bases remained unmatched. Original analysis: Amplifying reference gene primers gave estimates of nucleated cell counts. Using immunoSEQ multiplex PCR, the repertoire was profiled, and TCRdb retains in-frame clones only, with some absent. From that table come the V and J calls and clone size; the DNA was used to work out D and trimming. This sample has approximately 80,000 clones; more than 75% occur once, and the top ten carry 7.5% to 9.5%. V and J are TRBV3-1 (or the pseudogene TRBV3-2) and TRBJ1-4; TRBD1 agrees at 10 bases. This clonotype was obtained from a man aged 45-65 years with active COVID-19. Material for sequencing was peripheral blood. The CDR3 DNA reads TGTGCCAGCAGCCCATTAGGACAGGGGGTGCGGGAAAAACTGTTTTTT. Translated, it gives CASSPLGQGVREKLFF.